The 13 T cell receptor beta chains below all came from one sample that was sequenced in a study of beta chain features in type 1 diabetes. As every portion of the isolated RNA was reverse transcribed, the sequencing read expressed TCRB transcripts. Profiled with immunoSEQ multiplex PCR; TCRdb holds only in-frame clones, not every one. Among about 320,000 clones listed, 13% to 15% were seen once. Material for sequencing was central memory CD4+ T cells from blood. The receptors here all came from a man younger than 45 in good health.

This clone was picked up many times. The V call is TRBV7-8, the J call TRBJ2-7; 12 nucleotides line up with TRBD1. This CDR3 is built from 15 residues. Unmatched junction bases numbered 6, after V lost 6 bases and J lost 3 bases. The germline gives CDR1 SGHVS, CDR2 FQNEAQ. This CDR3 is CASRGTGGQSYEQYF. The CDR3 region has the DNA TGTGCCAGCAGAGGGACAGGGGGCCAAAGCTACGAGCAGTACTTC.

As regards this clone: Sequence at one end of the junction differs from germline and may be a read error. Other DNA sequences in the sample encode the same CDR3. The V and J genes are TRBV6-1 and TRBJ1-2, with D possibly TRBD1 on 5 matching bases. The CDR3 length is 15 residues. CDR1 and CDR2 (germline): MNHNS, SASEGT. The CDR3 sequence: CASSTPRRTNYGYTF. The CDR3 DNA sequence: TGTGCCAGCAGTACCCCGCGACGGACAAACTATGGTTACACCTTC.

The chain combines TRBV7-9 with TRBJ1-1; tentative D call: TRBD1 (5 bases). Germline-derived CDR1 and CDR2 are SEHNR and FQNEAQ (reference sequence). V dropped 5 bases and J dropped 5 bases, with 15 bases sitting between them. The CDR3 is 14 amino acids. For the CDR3, the DNA is TGTGCCAGCAGCGCTGGGACCGTGGGGACTGAAGCTTTCTTT. This codes for CASSAGTVGTEAFF.

The chain combines TRBV7-9 with TRBJ2-7; either TRBD1 or TRBD2 may supply D (5 bases each). The CDR3 has 17 residues. Looked up from germline, CDR1 is SEHNR and CDR2 is FQNEAQ (reference sequence). V lost 5 bases, J lost 3 bases, and 23 bases lay in between. In DNA form, the CDR3 reads TGTGCCAGCAGCCTAACCCCTGGGACCTTTGCGATCTACGAGCAGTACTTC. Its translation: CASSLTPGTFAIYEQYF.

The chain uses TRBV7-9 and TRBJ2-1; D gene uncertain. CDR1 is SEHNR, CDR2 FQNEAQ, per germline (reference sequence). This CDR3 has 13 residues. Trimming removed 1 base at V and 8 bases at J, with 9 bases between. The CDR3 is CASSLDLGHEQFF. CDR3 in DNA: TGTGCCAGCAGCTTAGATTTGGGCCATGAGCAGTTCTTC.

This chain links TRBV7-2 with TRBJ1-5; D uncertain. The CDR3 has 13 residues. Trimming took 2 bases from V and 9 from J, leaving 11 bases between them. Germline CDR1 and CDR2: SGHTA and FQGNSA. The CDR3 nucleotides are TGTGCCAGCAGCTTATCGTCGATGGGGCCCCAGCATTTT. Translating it yields CASSLSSMGPQHF.

The chain has TRBV28 and TRBJ1-5; D is undetermined. Deletions cut 2 bases from V and 6 bases from J, with 11 bases between. From germline, CDR1 is MDHEN and CDR2 SYDVKM. CDR3 length: 14 amino acids. The CDR3 loop reads CASSLTEVGQPQHF. Written as DNA, the CDR3 is TGTGCCAGCAGTTTAACCGAAGTGGGTCAGCCCCAGCATTTT.

This sequence joins TRBV6-1 and TRBJ1-2, with D possibly matching TRBD1 (6 bases). This CDR3 has 13 residues. Trimming pared 1 base from V and 7 bases from J, leaving 10 bases between. Germline CDR1 and CDR2: MNHNS and SASEGT. CDR3 loop: CASSEGGTSGYTF. CDR3 nucleotide sequence: TGTGCCAGCAGTGAAGGTGGGACATCTGGCTACACCTTC.

The genes are TRBV5-1 and TRBJ1-2, with 8 bases that match TRBD1. V shed 3 bases and J 7 bases; nucleotides not matched to a gene: 8. Germline lookup yields CDR1 SGHRS and CDR2 YFSETQ. The CDR3 extends over 14 amino acids. The DNA of the CDR3 is TGCGCCAGCAGCTGGGGGACAGGCGGCTCTGGCTACACCTTC. Amino acids: CASSWGTGGSGYTF. The full variable domain, with the rest looked up from reference TRBV5-1 and TRBJ1-2, is KAGVTQTPRYLIKTRGQQVTLSCSPISGHRSVSWYQQTPGQGLQFLFEYFSETQRNKGNFPGRFSGRQFSNSRSEMNVSTLELGDSALYLCASSWGTGGSGYTFGSGTRLTVV.

The V call is TRBV5-4, the J call TRBJ2-7; 7 bases are shared with TRBD1. Germline V CDR1 and CDR2: SGHNT, YYREEE (reference sequence). The CDR3 spans 18 residues. The CDR3, as DNA: TGCGCCAGCAGCCAAGAAGGGGAAGACAGGGATTATCCTTACGAGCAGTACGTC. Its protein is CASSQEGEDRDYPYEQYV.

This clone was counted only a few times. The chain has TRBV19 and TRBJ1-5; TRBD1 might be the D (5 bases). CDR1 and CDR2 from the germline V gene are LNHDA and SQIVND (reference sequence). The CDR3 covers 16 residues. V lost 6 bases and J 5 bases, leaving 20 bases between the germline ends. The CDR3 DNA follows: TGTGCCAGTAGGGACGGCCCGTTGGGGACTGATCAGCCCCAGCATTTT. Encoded protein: CASRDGPLGTDQPQHF.

The chain employs TRBV6-5 and TRBJ2-7, with D unresolved. V was cut by 4 bases and J by 3 bases, with 13 bases left in between. The germline CDR1 and CDR2 sequences are MNHEY and SVGAGI. The CDR3 contains 14 residues. The CDR3 sequence: CASSFRSGIYEQYF. CDR3 nucleotides: TGTGCCAGCAGTTTCCGGAGTGGGATCTACGAGCAGTACTTC.

This clone was recorded a few times. The chain joins TRBV9 to TRBJ2-3, with unresolved D. Trimming left V 2 bases short and J 3 bases short, with 10 bases between. CDR3 length: 14 amino acids. The germline CDR1 and CDR2 sequences are SGDLS and YYNGEE. The CDR3 protein is CASSVPGRTDTQYF. CDR3 nucleotides: TGTGCCAGCAGCGTCCCCGGGCGGACAGATACGCAGTATTTT.